A selection of T cell receptor beta chains follows, all from one sample in a study of T cell repertoires in ileal Crohn's disease. Profiling relied on immunoSEQ multiplex PCR, and the TCRdb table lists in-frame clones only, not all of them. The sample includes 4,900 or so clones, over 75% seen only once; the top ten take more than 5%. Sequencing was done on a sample of ileal tissue. Source of these receptors: an adult with Crohn's disease. The CDR3 runs from the conserved cysteine through the conserved F or W. The D gene is left open where the match is weak. Only part of the rows carry a size: once, few, many, or a class if the clone is expanded.

>TRBV19|TRBD2|.|TRBJ2-3
TGTGCCAGTAGTATACTTAGCGGGGGATTAAGCACAGATACGCAGTATTTT
CASSILSGGLSTDTQYF
>TRBV7-8|.|.|TRBJ2-1
TGTGCCAGCAGCCCCAAGCTCAATGAGCAGTTCTTC
CASSPKLNEQFF
>TRBV28|TRBD1|.|TRBJ2-7
TGTGCCAGCAGCGACGGGGGACAGGGGGTTGGCGAGCAGTACTTC
CASSDGGQGVGEQYF
>TRBV5-1|.|.|TRBJ2-2
TGCGCCAGCAGCTCGGGAGCCAACAGCGGGGAGCTGTTTTTT
CASSSGANSGELFF
>TRBV28|.|.|TRBJ1-1
TGTGCCAGCAGTTCTTCAGGGTTGGTAACTGAAGCTTTCTTT
CASSSSGLVTEAFF
>TRBV7-2|.|.|TRBJ2-7
TGTGCCAGCGGGGCGAGGGGGGGCAACTACGAGCAGTACTTC
CASGARGGNYEQYF
>TRBV28|TRBD2|.|TRBJ2-7
TGTGCCAGCGATACCCCCCGGGCGGGGGGGCCCTACGAGCAGTACTTC
CASDTPRAGGPYEQYF
>TRBV4-2|TRBD1|.|TRBJ1-6
TGTGCCAGCAGCCAAAACAGGGGGTATAATTCACCCCTCCACTTT
CASSQNRGYNSPLHF
>TRBV2|TRBD2|.|TRBJ2-3
TGTGCCAGCAGTGCCCTCGGGACTAGCCCCATGACGCAGTATTTT
CASSALGTSPMTQYF
>TRBV18|.|.|TRBJ1-6
TGTGCCAGCTCACCGGGGGCTTTGAATAATTCACCCCTCCACTTT
CASSPGALNNSPLHF
>TRBV5-5|.|once|TRBJ1-3
TGTGCCAGCAGCTTGGGACTAGGGCTACAGAGAAACACCATATATTTT
CASSLGLGLQRNTIYF
>TRBV30|.|.|TRBJ1-6
TGTGCCTGGAACTCCGGGGGTGATACACCCCTCCACTTT
CAWNSGGDTPLHF
>TRBV28|.|.|TRBJ1-4
TGTGCCAGCAGTCCAACAGGGTCTAATGAAAAACTGTTTTTT
CASSPTGSNEKLFF
>TRBV5-4|TRBD2|.|TRBJ2-3
TGTGCCAGCAGCCTCGGGACTAGCGGGGTCGGGGATACGCAGTATTTT
CASSLGTSGVGDTQYF
>TRBV11-2|.|few|TRBJ1-3
TGTGCCAGCAGCTTAGTAGGCAGGGGAAACACCATATATTTT
CASSLVGRGNTIYF
>TRBV5-1|.|few|TRBJ1-2
TGCGCCAGCAGGTACCTACCCCGGGAGACTAACTATGGCTACACCTTC
CASRYLPRETNYGYTF
>TRBV5-1|TRBD2|.|TRBJ2-5
TGCGCCAGCAGCTTGTCCACTAGCGGGGGGCGAGAGACCCAGTACTTC
CASSLSTSGGRETQYF
>TRBV5-4|TRBD2|.|TRBJ2-1
TGTGCCAGCAGCCCGGGGGGACTAGCGGGGGGGCACAATGAGCAGTTCTTC
CASSPGGLAGGHNEQFF
>TRBV7-9|.|once|TRBJ1-6
TGTGCCAGCAGCTTAGAGGAATTAGCATATTCACCCCTCCACTTT
CASSLEELAYSPLHF
>TRBV5-6|.|.|TRBJ2-3
TGTGCCAGCAGCTTGTACGGGACTTCTCTTACAGATACGCAGTATTTT
CASSLYGTSLTDTQYF